This T cell receptor beta chain is drawn from a study of cytomegalovirus exposure and HLA in healthy donors. Remarks on this clone: Its antigen is unidentified.

Regarding the study as a whole: There were reportedly fewer N-insertions in an Asian-associated ancestry cluster than the roughly 610-donor mean, in a later analysis.

PCR primers comprised 60 Vbeta and 13 Jbeta primers. Sequencing was performed with immunoSEQ multiplex PCR; in TCRdb, only in-frame clones are kept and a portion is missing. In the table there are 100,000 to 150,000 clones, 65% to 80% of which are singletons. V was pared by 8 bases and J by 6 bases, with 11 bases between. CDR3 size: 12 residues. From germline, CDR1 is MDHEN and CDR2 SYDVKM. The sequencing sample was made of PBMCs. V is TRBV28 and J is TRBJ1-5; D perhaps matches TRBD1 (5 bases). The receptor was derived from a woman in her 40s in good health and CMV-seronegative. CDR3 in DNA: TGTGCCAGCCAAAGGGGAATTCAGCCCCAGCATTTT. It specifies CASQRGIQPQHF.